This record covers a single T cell receptor beta chain. The sample has other DNA sequences that encode this CDR3 too. A Seattle source enrolled patients during active infection and followed them longitudinally. Measured with immunoSEQ multiplex PCR; TCRdb has only the in-frame clones, and not every one. The sample carries around 300,000 clones, around 90% recorded once. The data originate from a study of blood T cell repertoires in COVID-19. In the study overall: Material from acute and convalescent COVID-19 was sourced from the United States, Italy and Spain. T cells, B-cell-depleted T cells, or PBMCs provided the cDNA or gDNA that served as material.

V was cut by 6 bases and J by 2 bases, with 13 bases left in between. The CDR3 totals 14 residues. From germline, CDR1 is MNHEY and CDR2 SVGAGI. The sample comprised peripheral blood. The chain has TRBV6-5 and TRBJ1-1; unclear D gene. The clonotype was recovered from a woman between 35 and 50 years old with COVID-19, enrolled during active disease. The CDR3 here is CASSFRELNTEAFF. The CDR3 nucleotides read TGTGCCAGCAGCTTCCGGGAACTTAACACTGAAGCTTTCTTT.